This entry describes one TCR beta chain. Its cognate antigen has yet to be identified. No per-base quality is available; no much larger clone lies one base away. From the cysteine through the phenylalanine, the CDR3 covers 17 amino acids. Kept here is only the CDR3 DNA, which spans 51 bases and is read in frame from base 1. According to the germline V gene (reference sequence), CDR1 reads GTSNPN and CDR2 reads SVGIG. V has 8 bases trimmed and J has 0 bases trimmed; junction bases matching no gene number 14. The sample originates from a study of CD8+ T cells in alopecia areata (dated by TCRdb to 2017 to 2018). Describing the broader study: The treated patients took part in an open-label pilot trial in which moderate-to-severe alopecia areata was treated with oral tofacitinib at 5 to 10 mg twice daily. Tofacitinib was given for 6 to 18 months, followed by 6 months of follow-up off drug to assess delayed response and recurrence. In treated patients, disease severity was measured using the SALT score, which gives the percentage of scalp surface area affected. The study used high-throughput TCRbeta sequencing to examine T cell clonal expansion in alopecia areata, in both the C3H/HeJ mouse model and human patients. Scalp tissue and sorted CD4+ and CD8+ peripheral blood T cells from patchy and totalis/universalis alopecia areata patients and from healthy controls were covered by human TCRbeta sequencing. Tofacitinib-treated patients had biopsies at baseline and at 4 and 24 weeks of treatment, with a later scalp biopsy in several patients. Scalp clonality was compared across normal scalp (n=4), patchy alopecia areata scalp (n=8), and alopecia totalis/universalis scalp (n=8). The RNA source kit depended on sample type: the PAXgene miRNA kit for fixed scalp, the miRNeasy kit for PBMCs, and the RNeasy kit for mouse skin. TCRbeta CDR3 regions were amplified by immunoSEQ multiplex PCR using 35 Vbeta forward and 13 Jbeta reverse primers. The investigation overall reported the following: Scalp clonality and the number of expanded CD8+ clones among the top 100 scalp clones were significantly decreased by tofacitinib. Compared with normal scalp, lesional scalp, particularly in alopecia totalis/universalis, had higher clonality and more expanded CD8+ clones, which suggests antigenic drive. Resident alphabeta T cells in normal human skin are also sequenced, complicating scalp TCR repertoire analysis, unlike mouse skin dominated by gammadelta T cells. Shared TCR sequences between patients were less evident than in mice, which may be partly attributable to HLA diversity in the patient population. Because the treated cohort was small and had just a single nonresponder, larger studies are needed to establish links between baseline CD8+ expansion and response. Many expanded lesional clones persisted in scalp and blood during tofacitinib treatment, which may partly explain relapse after stopping treatment.

Libraries were built with the immunoSEQ multiplex PCR assay. For TCR sequencing, RNA was extracted from every sample and reverse transcribed into cDNA to serve as template. SuperScript III was used for first-strand cDNA synthesis, primed with a 2:1 mix of oligo-dT and random hexamers. A synthetic immune receptor repertoire was used to measure amplification bias, and any remaining bias was corrected computationally. Turning to the authors' computational methods: After raw reads were preprocessed to remove errors, the CDR3 was defined following IMGT conventions as running from the conserved cysteine to phenylalanine. Clonality was computed by normalizing Shannon entropy by log2 of the number of productive unique TCRs and subtracting the result from 1. CD4 or CD8 identity of scalp clones was inferred by cross-referencing scalp TCRbeta sequences with sorted blood CD4 and CD8 repertoires. TCRdb holds this immuneACCESS table with in-frame rearrangements only. Some clones are missing; in checked studies, unresolved V genes explain under half, and the rest has no known cause. That table gives V, J and clone size, and the DNA gave D and trimming. For this sample there are more than 140,000 clones; more than 85% appear just once. Jointly, the top ten make up under 15% of the sample.

The sample's time point label is to be understood as: 4 weeks on oral tofacitinib. The sample's treatment or condition, from its label and the paper: oral pan-JAK inhibitor, 5-10 mg twice daily. From alopecia areata patients, peripheral blood was collected along with lesional scalp punch biopsies. PBMCs were separated by density centrifugation and stained for CD3, CD4 and CD8, after which CD4+ and CD8+ T cells were sorted on a FACSAria. The sequencing used CD8+ T cells sorted from blood, collected at week 4, from a patient treated with tofacitinib. The chain is assembled from TRBV30 and TRBJ2-2, and 8 bases in between align with TRBD1. The sequence came from a human donor with alopecia areata. The CDR3 has the sequence CAAPDRDQVANTGELFF. The sequenced DNA: TGTGCCGCCCCGGACAGGGACCAGGTTGCGAACACCGGGGAGCTGTTTTTT.